A single sample gave rise to the 9 T cell receptor beta chains below, sequenced in a study of T-cell memory formation after mild COVID-19. TCRdb fed the 5' RACE reads into MiXCR, producing one record per CDR3 protein. The table lists fewer than 400,000 distinct CDR3 sequences, approximately 16% of them singletons. The sequenced sample consisted of PBMCs or a T cell subset sorted from them (not recorded which). Source of these receptors: a man between 18 and 35 years old who had mild COVID-19 (a few samples of this study predate the infection). Cell type and time point are not known.

The table lists this clonotype with a few counts. The chain joins TRBV5-5 to TRBJ1-6, with 9 bases identical to TRBD1. J was trimmed by 4 bases and V by 4 bases; bases with no gene match: 9. Germline CDR1 SGHKS, CDR2 YYEKEE (reference sequence). The CDR3 runs to 17 residues. Here the CDR3 reads CASSPDRGWGYNSPLHF. The CDR3, as DNA: TGTGCCAGCAGCCCGGACAGGGGATGGGGTTATAATTCACCCCTCCACTTT.

J is TRBJ2-7 and V is TRBV27; D is possibly TRBD1 or TRBD2 (5 bases each). V was clipped by 3 bases and J by 7 bases, with 19 bases between them. Germline V CDR1 and CDR2: MNHEY, SMNVEV (reference sequence). The CDR3 has 15 amino acids. The CDR3 coding sequence is TGTGCCAGCAGTTTCTCCGGGACCCTCCGGGTGGAGCAGTACTTC. Residues: CASSFSGTLRVEQYF.

This sequence joins TRBV6-4 and TRBJ1-1; no clear D. V gave up 1 base and J gave up 7 bases, with 10 bases separating them. Germline V lookup: CDR1 MRHNA, CDR2 SNTAGT. There are 13 residues in the CDR3. CDR3 nucleotide sequence: TGTGCCAGCAGTGACTGGTTGGGGAGTGAAGCTTTCTTT. It encodes CASSDWLGSEAFF.

V usage is TRBV5-1 and J usage is TRBJ2-5; D perhaps matches TRBD1 (7 bases). Germline-derived CDR1 and CDR2 are SGHRS and YFSETQ. V lost 3 bases and J 4 bases, leaving 10 bases between the germline ends. The CDR3 sequence is 13 residues long. The CDR3 reads CASSWQGGETQYF. In nucleotides, the CDR3 is TGCGCCAGCAGCTGGCAGGGGGGAGAGACCCAGTACTTC.

The chain recombines TRBV10-3 with TRBJ1-5; 7 nucleotides agree with TRBD1. Germline V CDR1 and CDR2: ENHRY, SYGVKD. This CDR3 is built from 13 residues. Trimming took 6 bases from V and 6 from J; bases not matched to a gene: 5. The CDR3 loop reads CAIRGDSSQPQHF. CDR3 sequence (DNA): TGTGCCATCAGAGGGGACAGCTCTCAGCCCCAGCATTTT.

This clonotype has more than one count but fewer than ten. The chain couples TRBV5-1 to TRBJ1-6, with 8 bases that match TRBD1. The J segment lost 10 bases and the V segment lost 2 bases, leaving 8 bases of the junction unmatched. Looked up from germline, CDR1 is SGHRS and CDR2 is YFSETQ. The CDR3 totals 15 residues. The CDR3, as DNA: TGCGCCAGCAGCTTCGGACAGGGCGTTAGGTCACCCCTCCACTTT. This translates into CASSFGQGVRSPLHF.

This chain uses TRBV25-1 with TRBJ2-7, with D perhaps TRBD1 or TRBD2 (5 bases each). CDR1 and CDR2 from the germline V gene are MGHDK and SYGVNS. Trimming stripped 4 bases from V and 3 bases from J, with 13 bases between. This CDR3 contains 14 residues. The CDR3 sequence: CASSVRGAFYEQYF. CDR3 nucleotides: TGTGCCAGCAGTGTCAGAGGGGCCTTCTACGAGCAGTACTTC.

J is TRBJ2-1 and V is TRBV5-1; 7 nucleotides line up with TRBD1. Per the germline V gene, CDR1 is SGHRS and CDR2 is YFSETQ. V was clipped by 4 bases and J by 4 bases; unmatched bases: 5. CDR3 size: 14 residues. The DNA of the CDR3 is TGCGCCAGCAGCGTCGGGACAGCTTACAATGAGCAGTTCTTC. Its translation: CASSVGTAYNEQFF.

There are a few counts of this clonotype. V usage is TRBV27 and J usage is TRBJ1-1; 10 bases match TRBD1. This CDR3 spans 14 amino acids. The germline CDR1 and CDR2 sequences are MNHEY and SMNVEV (reference sequence). Trimming cost V 5 bases and J 9 bases; bases outside gene matches: 9. CDR3 sequence: CASSAAGTGEKAFF. Here the CDR3 DNA reads TGTGCCAGCAGTGCCGCCGGGACAGGGGAGAAAGCTTTCTTT.